This TCR beta chain was retrieved from a study of early T cells in non-severe SARS-CoV-2 infection. The CDR3 runs to 12 residues. Trimming cost V 5 bases and J 7 bases, with 11 bases left between them. Germline V gene sequence: CDR1 WSHSY, CDR2 SAAADI. Attached unique molecular identifiers marked individual cDNA molecules. TCRdb passed the 5' RACE reads through MiXCR, listing each CDR3 protein once. The sample has about 99,000 distinct CDR3 sequences, around a sixth seen once. The TCR sequence derives from an adult who was a healthcare worker with PCR-confirmed SARS-CoV-2 infection or an uninfected control (not recorded which). The genes are TRBV10-2 and TRBJ2-5; possible D gene TRBD2, 5 bases. The sample was whole blood. CDR3 sequence: CASSSLAGTQYF. CDR3 nucleotides: TGCGCCAGCAGTTCCCTAGCCGGGACCCAGTACTTC.